This is a list of T cell receptor beta chains from one sample in a study of PD-L1 blockade in urothelial cancer. The assay was immunoSEQ multiplex PCR, and TCRdb's table has in-frame clones only and misses some. The sample lists about 37,000 clones, over 70% seen once, with around a sixth in the top ten. Sequenced material: PBMCs, taken around atezolizumab (anti-PD-L1) treatment. These TCRs come from a man aged 55 to 70 with urothelial cancer. The CDR3 runs from the conserved cysteine through the conserved F or W. A D gene is named only where the DNA matches it firmly. Part of the rows lack a size; the others show once, few, many or a class for expanded clones.

D | J | size | V | length | CDR3 | DNA
. | TRBJ2-3 | . | TRBV5-4 | 14 | CASSPARNDDTQYF | TGTGCCAGCAGCCCAGCGCGTAACGATGATACGCAGTATTTT
. | TRBJ1-3 | . | TRBV29-1 | 15 | CSVADSPISGNTIYF | TGCAGCGTCGCGGACAGCCCTATCTCTGGAAACACCATATATTTT
TRBD1 | TRBJ2-1 | . | TRBV2 | 14 | CASSRTGGSNEQFF | TGTGCCAGCAGCCGGACAGGGGGCTCAAATGAGCAGTTCTTC
TRBD1 | TRBJ1-5 | . | TRBV12-5 | 15 | CASGPGTGNNRPQHF | TGTGCTAGTGGTCCGGGGACAGGAAACAATCGGCCCCAGCATTTT
TRBD1 | TRBJ2-1 | . | TRBV5-1 | 15 | CASTTTGISYNEQFF | TGCGCCAGCACGACGACAGGGATCTCCTACAATGAGCAGTTCTTC
TRBD1 | TRBJ2-2 | . | TRBV29-1 | 14 | CSARGTVNTGELFF | TGCAGCGCTAGAGGGACAGTCAACACCGGGGAGCTGTTTTTT
. | TRBJ1-5 | . | TRBV27 | 16 | CASSLKGRIGNQPQHF | TGTGCCAGCAGTTTAAAGGGGCGCATCGGGAATCAGCCCCAGCATTTT
. | TRBJ1-2 | few | TRBV30 | 15 | CAWSPQTPLGYGYTF | TGTGCCTGGAGTCCACAGACGCCCTTAGGATATGGCTACACCTTC
. | TRBJ2-5 | . | TRBV18 | 14 | CASSYTLEVETQYF | TGTGCCAGCTCCTATACACTAGAGGTGGAGACCCAGTACTTC
TRBD2 | TRBJ2-3 | . | TRBV28 | 16 | CASTPAQSGGPNTQYF | TGTGCCAGCACCCCAGCACAGTCGGGAGGGCCAAATACGCAGTATTTT
TRBD2 | TRBJ2-1 | . | TRBV7-3 | 15 | CASSSSGLEYNEQFF | TGTGCCAGCAGCTCATCGGGACTAGAATACAATGAGCAGTTCTTC
. | TRBJ2-7 | . | TRBV18 | 12 | CASSPPSYEQYF | TGTGCCAGCTCACCACCGAGTTACGAGCAGTACTTC
. | TRBJ1-1 | . | TRBV30 | 14 | CAWSVRSYGTEAFF | TGTGCCTGGAGTGTACGCAGTTATGGTACTGAAGCTTTCTTT
TRBD1 | TRBJ2-5 | . | TRBV11-1 | 15 | CASSRQGARQETQYF | TGTGCCAGCAGCCGACAGGGGGCGCGACAAGAGACCCAGTACTTC
. | TRBJ2-7 | . | TRBV18 | 13 | CASSPKQGYEQYF | TGTGCCAGCTCACCAAAACAGGGTTACGAGCAGTACTTC
TRBD1 | TRBJ2-2 | once | TRBV2 | 16 | CASSPPGQGNTGELFF | TGTGCCAGCAGTCCCCCGGGACAGGGGAACACCGGGGAGCTGTTTTTT
TRBD1 | TRBJ1-3 | . | TRBV10-2 | 14 | CASSTGQPGNTIYF | TGCGCCAGCAGTACGGGACAGCCTGGAAACACCATATATTTT
. | TRBJ2-1 | . | TRBV27 | 14 | CASSWGDSYNEQFF | TGTGCCAGCAGTTGGGGGGACAGCTACAATGAGCAGTTCTTC
. | TRBJ2-5 | . | TRBV5-1 | 13 | CASSTDPQETQYF | TGCGCCAGCAGCACAGATCCTCAAGAGACCCAGTACTTC
. | TRBJ2-1 | . | TRBV9 | 14 | CASSVAGTNNEQFF | TGTGCCAGCAGCGTAGCTGGGACAAACAATGAGCAGTTCTTC
TRBD2 | TRBJ2-4 | once | TRBV12-5 | 14 | CASGTGGTKNIQYF | TGTGCTAGTGGGACGGGGGGGACCAAAAACATTCAGTACTTC
TRBD2 | TRBJ2-3 | . | TRBV19 | 14 | CATQREDGTDTQYF | TGTGCCACCCAGCGGGAGGATGGCACAGATACGCAGTATTTT
TRBD1 | TRBJ1-2 | . | TRBV4-2 | 17 | CASSQESQDRGRNGYTF | TGTGCCAGCAGCCAAGAATCACAAGACAGGGGGAGGAATGGCTACACCTTC
TRBD1 | TRBJ1-2 | . | TRBV6-5 | 14 | CASSYEGASRGYTF | TGTGCCAGCAGTTACGAGGGGGCCAGCCGCGGCTACACCTTC
TRBD2 | TRBJ2-2 | . | TRBV5-5 | 14 | CASILAGGPGELFF | TGTGCCAGCATACTAGCGGGAGGGCCCGGGGAGCTGTTTTTT
. | TRBJ1-2 | . | TRBV5-1 | 16 | CASSPGVGGQRYGYTF | TGCGCCAGCAGCCCTGGGGTCGGGGGGCAGCGCTATGGCTACACCTTC
. | TRBJ1-5 | . | TRBV5-1 | 15 | CASSLAGGLDRPQHF | TGCGCCAGCAGCTTGGCCGGAGGGCTCGACCGGCCCCAGCATTTT
. | TRBJ1-1 | few | TRBV27 | 13 | CASSQQGLGEAFF | TGTGCCAGCAGCCAACAGGGTCTCGGTGAAGCTTTCTTT
. | TRBJ1-1 | . | TRBV15 | 13 | CATSKGVNTEAFF | TGTGCCACCAGCAAAGGGGTTAACACTGAAGCTTTCTTT
. | TRBJ2-1 | . | TRBV29-1 | 11 | CSVATFNEQFF | TGCAGCGTTGCCACATTCAATGAGCAGTTCTTC
TRBD2 | TRBJ2-5 | . | TRBV9 | 16 | CASSPRTSGIGETQYF | TGTGCCAGCAGCCCCCGGACTAGCGGGATCGGGGAGACCCAGTACTTC
. | TRBJ2-1 | . | TRBV27 | 18 | CASSFLTIGGVSYNEQFF | TGTGCCAGCAGTTTCCTTACTATCGGGGGAGTGAGCTACAATGAGCAGTTCTTC
TRBD2 | TRBJ2-1 | . | TRBV19 | 15 | CASTITSGNYNEQFF | TGTGCCAGTACCATTACTAGCGGGAACTACAATGAGCAGTTCTTC
. | TRBJ2-1 | . | TRBV14 | 13 | CASSQEALYEQFF | TGTGCCAGCAGCCAAGAGGCCTTGTATGAGCAGTTCTTC
. | TRBJ2-6 | . | TRBV4-1 | 17 | CASSPTLTDSGANVLTF | TGCGCCAGCAGCCCTACATTGACTGACTCTGGGGCCAACGTCCTGACTTTC
TRBD2 | TRBJ2-3 | . | TRBV2 | 14 | CARTSGVTTDTQYF | TGTGCCAGGACTAGCGGGGTAACCACAGATACGCAGTATTTT
. | TRBJ1-1 | . | TRBV7-9 | 13 | CASSLSVNTEAFF | TGTGCCAGCAGCTTATCCGTAAACACTGAAGCTTTCTTT
TRBD1 | TRBJ1-1 | . | TRBV18 | 16 | CASSPQTGGAGTEAFF | TGTGCCAGCTCACCTCAGACAGGGGGCGCGGGCACTGAAGCTTTCTTT
TRBD2 | TRBJ2-3 | . | TRBV27 | 15 | CASQIAGALTDTQYF | TGTGCCAGCCAAATAGCGGGAGCCCTAACAGATACGCAGTATTTT
. | TRBJ1-2 | . | TRBV5-6 | 15 | CASSFRKGAIYGYTF | TGTGCCAGCAGCTTTCGGAAAGGGGCCATCTATGGCTACACCTTC
TRBD2 | TRBJ2-1 | . | TRBV11-2 | 14 | CASTVGGSYNEQFF | TGTGCCAGCACCGTCGGGGGGTCCTACAATGAGCAGTTCTTC
TRBD2 | TRBJ2-7 | . | TRBV6-4 | 15 | CASSQLAGAVYEQYF | TGTGCCAGCAGCCAATTAGCGGGGGCGGTCTACGAGCAGTACTTC
TRBD2 | TRBJ2-7 | . | TRBV19 | 15 | CASSPRLAEGYEQYF | TGTGCCAGTAGTCCTCGACTAGCGGAGGGCTACGAGCAGTACTTC
TRBD2 | TRBJ2-3 | . | TRBV5-4 | 16 | CASSLRAGANTDTQYF | TGTGCCAGCAGCTTGAGAGCGGGAGCGAACACAGATACGCAGTATTTT
TRBD1 | TRBJ1-1 | . | TRBV28 | 14 | CASSLDRARTEAFF | TGTGCCAGCAGTTTAGACAGGGCGAGAACTGAAGCTTTCTTT
. | TRBJ1-2 | . | TRBV6-1 | 15 | CASSPRGREDYGYTF | TGTGCCAGCAGTCCCCGTGGCAGGGAGGACTATGGCTACACCTTC
. | TRBJ1-1 | . | TRBV27 | 16 | CASSLATDSQNTEAFF | TGTGCCAGCAGTTTAGCCACGGACAGCCAGAACACTGAAGCTTTCTTT